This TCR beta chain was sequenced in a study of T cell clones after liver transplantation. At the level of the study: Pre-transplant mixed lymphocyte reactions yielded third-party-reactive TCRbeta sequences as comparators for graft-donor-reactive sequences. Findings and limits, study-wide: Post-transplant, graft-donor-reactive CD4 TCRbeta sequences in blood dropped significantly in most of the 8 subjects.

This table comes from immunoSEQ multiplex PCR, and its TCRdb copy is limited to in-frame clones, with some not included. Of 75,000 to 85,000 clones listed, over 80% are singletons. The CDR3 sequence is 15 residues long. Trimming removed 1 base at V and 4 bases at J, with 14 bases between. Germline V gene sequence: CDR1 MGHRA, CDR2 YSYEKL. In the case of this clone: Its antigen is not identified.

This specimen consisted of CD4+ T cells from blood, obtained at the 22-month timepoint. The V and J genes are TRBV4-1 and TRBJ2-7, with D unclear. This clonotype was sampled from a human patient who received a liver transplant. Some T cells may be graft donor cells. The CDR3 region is CASSQGGLLGYEQYF. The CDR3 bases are TGCGCCAGCAGCCAAGGGGGTCTCCTCGGTTACGAGCAGTACTTC.